A single sample gave rise to the 7 T cell receptor beta chains below, sequenced in a study of control samples from healthy donors and cancer patients. TCRdb's copy holds only in-frame clones and misses some; the assay was immunoSEQ multiplex PCR. Among 150,000 to 200,000 clones listed, about 90% were seen once. Sequencing was done on a sample of blood. The origin of the receptors is a man younger than 45 in good health.

The V and J genes are TRBV15 and TRBJ2-3; 8 bases fit TRBD2. This CDR3 has 17 residues. Trimming cost V 1 base and J 1 base; bases outside gene matches: 7. Germline assignment: CDR1 LNHNV and CDR2 YYDKDF (reference sequence). CDR3 region: CATSRGPLRGGTDTQYF. The CDR3 DNA reads TGTGCCACCAGCAGAGGGCCTTTGCGGGGGGGCACAGATACGCAGTATTTT.

This chain links TRBV3-1 (or the pseudogene TRBV3-2) with TRBJ2-2, with D tentatively TRBD2 (6 bases). CDR3 length: 15 amino acids. Germline values: CDR1 LGHDT, CDR2 YNNKEL (reference sequence). The ends were cut back, 0 bases at V and 4 bases at J, with 9 bases in the middle. The CDR3 is CASSQDGGSTGELFF. The DNA for the CDR3 is TGTGCCAGCAGCCAAGACGGGGGAAGCACCGGGGAGCTGTTTTTT.

The chain uses TRBV14 and TRBJ1-1; TRBD1 might be the D (6 bases). The V gene's germline CDR1 is SGHDN and CDR2 FVKESK. The V gene lost 5 bases and the J gene lost 3 bases, with 10 bases spanning the gap. The CDR3 spans 13 residues. For the CDR3, the DNA is TGTGCCAGCAGCTACCCAGGGGACACTGAAGCTTTCTTT. Its protein product is CASSYPGDTEAFF.

V is TRBV7-9 and J is TRBJ1-2; D gene ambiguous. The CDR3 sequence is 13 residues long. V was clipped by 1 base and J by 7 bases, with 10 bases between them. CDR1 and CDR2 (germline): SEHNR, FQNEAQ (reference sequence). The CDR3 sequence is CASSLEGVRGYTF. The DNA of the CDR3 is TGTGCCAGCAGCTTAGAGGGAGTACGTGGCTACACCTTC.

The rearrangement joins TRBV10-3 to TRBJ1-1, with no clear D. Trimming cost V 6 bases and J 6 bases, with 20 bases left between them. Germline V lookup: CDR1 ENHRY, CDR2 SYGVKD. The CDR3 extends over 15 amino acids. As DNA, the CDR3 is TGTGCCATCAGGTCCGAACAGACCTATAGCGCTGAAGCTTTCTTT. Protein sequence: CAIRSEQTYSAEAFF.

The J gene is TRBJ1-6, the V gene TRBV5-1; D not certain. V lost 4 bases and J lost 0, with 14 bases in between. Germline CDR1 is SGHRS and CDR2 is YFSETQ. The CDR3 length is 17 residues. The CDR3 is CASSLAHRSSYNSPLHF. The CDR3 region has the DNA TGCGCCAGCAGCCTAGCACACCGGAGCTCCTATAATTCACCCCTCCACTTT.

This clone was seen a handful of times. The V gene is TRBV7-9, the J gene TRBJ2-7, with a possible D match to TRBD1 (5 bases). Trimming shortened V by 5 bases and J by 2 bases, and 19 bases separated the two germline ends. CDR3 length: 16 residues. CDR1 is SEHNR and CDR2 is FQNEAQ in the germline V gene (reference sequence). The CDR3 nucleotides read TGTGCCAGCAGCCTCGGCAGGCAGGGTGACCCCTACGAGCAGTACTTC. It codes for CASSLGRQGDPYEQYF.